This is a list of T cell receptor beta chains from one sample in a study of T cell responses to AZD1222 COVID-19 vaccine. Method: immunoSEQ multiplex PCR; TCRdb's copy keeps in-frame clones and lacks some. The table records about 150,000 clones, 88% of them present only once. The input for sequencing was peripheral blood, taken on day 0 of MenACWY control vaccination. Receptor source: an adult in good health. Each CDR3 is given with its conserved first and last residue. The D gene is left open where the match is weak.

d_gene	v_gene	j_gene	CDR3aa
NA	TRBV7-2	TRBJ2-3	CASSLAQGSTDTQYF
NA	TRBV5-1	TRBJ1-1	CASQRGSEAFF
NA	TRBV21-1	TRBJ2-2	CASSKISGGPYTGELFF
NA	TRBV18	TRBJ1-4	CASSPPESVGKLFF
TRBD1	TRBV13	TRBJ2-7	CASSRPLLRQGSRDEQYF
NA	TRBV18	TRBJ1-4	CASSPPGDAEKLFF
NA	TRBV7-9	TRBJ2-7	CASTLSGAGGREQYF
NA	TRBV27	TRBJ1-1	CASSLRQSWNTEAFF
NA	TRBV4-3	TRBJ2-1	CASSQAPPGAGNEQFF
TRBD1	TRBV6-2/TRBV6-3	TRBJ1-2	CASSYFLKSRDSSLYYGYTF
TRBD2	TRBV5-1	TRBJ2-5	CASSFSGTRQETQYF
NA	TRBV3-1/TRBV3-2	TRBJ2-7	CASSQGPGRLGYEQYF
TRBD2	TRBV9	TRBJ2-1	CASSVAGGSYNEQFF
TRBD1	TRBV10-3	TRBJ1-6	CAISPQGAENSPLHF
TRBD1	TRBV7-2	TRBJ1-2	CASSSPGGAGYTF
NA	TRBV19	TRBJ1-2	CASSLLGVYGYTF
NA	TRBV18	TRBJ2-1	CASSPPATGRLGEQFF
NA	TRBV20-1	TRBJ1-1	CSSPQGPAFF
NA	TRBV2	TRBJ2-7	CASSFRRSEDEQYF
NA	TRBV7-2	TRBJ2-3	CASSLRGATDTQYF
TRBD2	TRBV27	TRBJ2-7	CASSLSIAGAYEQYF
NA	TRBV5-1	TRBJ1-1	CASSPRVGAEGEAFF
TRBD2	TRBV6-2/TRBV6-3	TRBJ2-1	CASSQPRGGRGNEQFF
NA	TRBV15	TRBJ1-1	CATSKRTTNTEAFF
NA	TRBV3-1/TRBV3-2	TRBJ2-2	CASSQDWTTGELFF
NA	TRBV18	TRBJ2-7	CASSPQGPRYEQYF
NA	TRBV19	TRBJ1-2	CASSIPSRAPEGYTF
NA	TRBV5-6	TRBJ1-1	CASSLGGNTEAFF
NA	TRBV3-1/TRBV3-2	TRBJ1-1	CASSQQQGNTEAFF
NA	TRBV10-3	TRBJ2-7	CAISGTSTSTEQYF
NA	TRBV7-3	TRBJ2-1	CASSRDTGNEQFF
NA	TRBV6-2/TRBV6-3	TRBJ2-1	CASSYGGINEQFF
TRBD1	TRBV25-1	TRBJ2-7	CASSEWGTGRDEQYF
TRBD1	TRBV9	TRBJ2-3	CASSVVGQGRTDTQYF
TRBD1	TRBV5-8	TRBJ1-2	CASSTGGRNYGYTF
NA	TRBV6-5	TRBJ2-5	CASSAGGGRGETQYF
NA	TRBV5-5	TRBJ1-2	CASSFPGGDGYTF
NA	TRBV20-1	TRBJ2-1	CSASSSAIGLNEQFF
NA	TRBV13	TRBJ1-2	CASSLESVTYGYTF
NA	TRBV12-3/TRBV12-4	TRBJ1-5	CASSYTRQPQHF
TRBD2	TRBV6-5	TRBJ2-3	CASSYATSGGRNTQYF
NA	TRBV18	TRBJ2-1	CASSRQTSNEQFF